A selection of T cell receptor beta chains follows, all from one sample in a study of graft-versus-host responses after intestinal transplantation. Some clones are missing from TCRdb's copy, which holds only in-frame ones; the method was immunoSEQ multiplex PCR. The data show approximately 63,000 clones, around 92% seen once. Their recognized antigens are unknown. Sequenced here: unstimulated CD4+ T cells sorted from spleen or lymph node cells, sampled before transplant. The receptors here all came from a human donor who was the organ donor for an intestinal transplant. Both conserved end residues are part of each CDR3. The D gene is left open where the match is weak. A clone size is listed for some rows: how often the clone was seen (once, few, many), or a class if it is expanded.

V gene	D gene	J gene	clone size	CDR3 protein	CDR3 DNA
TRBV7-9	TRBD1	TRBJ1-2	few	CASSPLTGVGNYGYTF	TGTGCCAGCAGCCCTTTGACAGGGGTAGGGAACTATGGCTACACCTTC
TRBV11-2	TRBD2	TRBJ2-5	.	CASSLSRGLAALETQYF	TGTGCCAGCAGCTTATCCAGGGGACTAGCGGCGCTGGAGACCCAGTACTTC
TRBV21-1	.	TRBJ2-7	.	CASSPPVTGGTYEQYF	TGTGCCAGCAGCCCCCCGGTGACAGGGGGCACCTACGAGCAGTACTTC
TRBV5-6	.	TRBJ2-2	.	CASSPLRKNTGELFF	TGTGCCAGCAGCCCCCTTCGGAAGAACACCGGGGAGCTGTTTTTT
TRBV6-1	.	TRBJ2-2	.	CASRGDHNTGELFF	TGTGCCAGCAGGGGGGACCATAACACCGGGGAGCTGTTTTTT
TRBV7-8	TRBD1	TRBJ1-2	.	CASSRTGGYGYTF	TGTGCCAGCAGTAGGACAGGGGGCTATGGCTACACCTTC
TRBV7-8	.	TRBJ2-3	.	CASSLAFRGNTDTQYF	TGTGCCAGCAGCTTAGCATTCAGGGGTAACACAGATACGCAGTATTTT
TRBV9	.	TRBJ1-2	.	CASNRGQSYGYTF	TGTGCCAGCAATAGGGGACAATCCTATGGCTACACCTTC
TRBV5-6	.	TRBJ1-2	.	CASSLIWGQAVGGYTF	TGTGCCAGCAGCTTGATATGGGGCCAGGCCGTAGGTGGCTACACCTTC
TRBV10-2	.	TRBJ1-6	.	CASRGQSNYNSPLHF	TGCGCCAGCAGAGGACAGTCAAATTATAATTCACCCCTCCACTTT
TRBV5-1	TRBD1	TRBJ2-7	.	CASWHGDRVSYEQYF	TGCGCCAGCTGGCACGGGGACAGGGTCTCCTACGAGCAGTACTTC